This T cell receptor (beta chain) was identified in a study of T cell responses to AZD1222 COVID-19 vaccine. This clone was counted only a few times. As yet, its antigen is unknown. The repertoire was sequenced with immunoSEQ multiplex PCR; TCRdb's copy has only in-frame clones and lacks some. The data contain about 120,000 clones, 75% to 95% of them singletons. General study points: Recipients of two AZD1222 doses showed rising Spike-specific TCR breadth and depth. Spike was spanned by vaccine-associated CD4 TCRs, which were dominant at 160-218 and 743-854. The study identified only a handful of AZD1222 recipients as seropositive at baseline. Within unmutated variant regions lay the reported targets of nearly half of spike-specific TCRs.

The CDR3 is 14 residues long. Germline V gene lookup returns CDR1 MGHRA and CDR2 YSYEKL. The V end lost 4 bases, the J end lost 5 bases, and 14 bases lay between the germline ends. The source material was peripheral blood, sampled 28 days after the second dose of the MenACWY control vaccine. The TCR sequence derives from an adult who received the MenACWY meningococcal vaccine as a control. The genes are TRBV4-1 and TRBJ2-5; D may match TRBD1 or TRBD2 (6 bases each). CDR3 in amino acids: CASSPLEGVETQYF. The CDR3 bases are TGCGCCAGCAGCCCGTTGGAGGGGGTGGAGACCCAGTACTTC.